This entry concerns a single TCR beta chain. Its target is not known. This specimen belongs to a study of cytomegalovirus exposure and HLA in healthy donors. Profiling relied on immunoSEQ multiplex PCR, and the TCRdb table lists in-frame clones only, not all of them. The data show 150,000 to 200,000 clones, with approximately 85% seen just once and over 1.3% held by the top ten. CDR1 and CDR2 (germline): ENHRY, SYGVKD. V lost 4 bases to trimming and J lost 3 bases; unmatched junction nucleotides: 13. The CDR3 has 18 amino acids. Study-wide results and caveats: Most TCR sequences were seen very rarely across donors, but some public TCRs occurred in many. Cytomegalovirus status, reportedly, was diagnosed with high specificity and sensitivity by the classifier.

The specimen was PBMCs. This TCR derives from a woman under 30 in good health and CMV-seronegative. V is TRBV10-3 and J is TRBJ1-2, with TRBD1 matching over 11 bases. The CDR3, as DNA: TGTGCCATCAGTGGGCCGGGACAGGGGGACCCTCGGGACTATGGCTACACCTTC. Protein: CAISGPGQGDPRDYGYTF.